This note documents a single T cell receptor (beta chain) sequence. Its antigen is undetermined. This record comes from a study of CXCR3-negative and CXCR3-positive naive CD8 T cells. Whole-study context: About 150 million TRB reads in total, about 1.5 +/- 0.3 million per library. Overall study findings and caveats: Memory, not naive, CXCR3-negative and CXCR3-positive cells differed in TRBV-TRBJ usage. Naive subsets had comparable surface CD5, so TRB CDR3 properties gauged TCR strength.

The V gene's germline CDR1 is MDHEN and CDR2 SYDVKM. The CDR3 has 14 amino acids. With UMI labels, 5' RACE was used to prepare the TRB cDNA libraries. Each CDR3 protein gets one entry in TCRdb, which reprocessed the 5' RACE reads and gives no DNA. The table for this sample gives about 48,000 distinct CDR3 sequences. The V gene is TRBV28, the J gene TRBJ2-7. The source is a human donor in good health. Some clones in this sample may be carry-over from other donors' samples. Sequences were obtained from memory CD8+ T cells from blood. CDR3 protein: CASSLGLLGSEQYF.